The clone carrying this T cell receptor (beta chain) was recorded many times. Antigen unknown. Naive CD8 T cells underwent sorting with the CD8+CD4-CCR7+CD45RA+ definition. V lost 5 bases and J lost 2, with 4 bases in between. The CDR3 is 11 amino acids. In germline, CDR1 is LNHDA, CDR2 SQIVND (reference sequence). The record originates from a study of molecular identifiers for immune sequencing clone quantification. The study, taken as a whole, reports: Clone sizes could be underestimated for highly expanded clones when identical TCR molecules share a barcode. Over 99% of effector molecules, but under 1% in naive cells, were held by clones with more than 20 RNA copies.

Each CDR3 protein gets one entry after TCRdb re-called the PCR reads with MiXCR. This table holds 100,000 or so distinct CDR3 sequences, 35% found once. The chain joins TRBV19 to TRBJ2-7; D not certain. The source of this sequence is a human donor in good health. Some libraries in this study had Jurkat cell RNA spiked in. Sample: naive CD8+ T cells from blood, with Jurkat cell RNA spiked in. As to subset: FACS-sorted CD8+CD4-CCR7+CD45RA+ naive T cells. The CDR3 coding sequence is TGTGCCAGTAGTTCGCCCTACGAGCAGTACTTC. The encoded protein is CASSSPYEQYF.